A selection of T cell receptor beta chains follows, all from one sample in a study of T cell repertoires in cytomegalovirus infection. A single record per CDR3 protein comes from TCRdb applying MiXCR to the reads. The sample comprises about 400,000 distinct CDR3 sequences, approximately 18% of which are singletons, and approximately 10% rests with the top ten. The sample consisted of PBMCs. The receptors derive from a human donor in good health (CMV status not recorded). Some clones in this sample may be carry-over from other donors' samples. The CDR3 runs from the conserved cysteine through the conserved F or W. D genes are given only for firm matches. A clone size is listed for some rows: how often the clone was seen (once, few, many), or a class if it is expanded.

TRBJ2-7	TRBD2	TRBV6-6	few	CASSYRAGDPYEQYF	TGTGCCAGCAGTTATAGGGCGGGAGACCCCTACGAGCAGTACTTC
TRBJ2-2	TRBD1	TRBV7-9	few	CARDRLNTGELFF	TGTGCCCGGGACAGGCTGAACACCGGGGAGCTGTTTTTT
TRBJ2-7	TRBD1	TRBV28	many	CASSRTGQYEQYF	TGTGCCAGCAGTCGGACAGGCCAATACGAGCAGTACTTC
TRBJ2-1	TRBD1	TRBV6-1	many	CASSLQGANYNEQFF	TGTGCCAGCAGCCTACAGGGGGCGAACTACAATGAGCAGTTCTTC
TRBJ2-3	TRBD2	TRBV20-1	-	CSARDNTGGSTDTQYF	TGCAGTGCTAGAGATAATACGGGGGGTAGCACAGATACGCAGTATTTT
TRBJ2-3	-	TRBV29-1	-	CSVPVILGPGRTDTQYF	TGCAGCGTTCCAGTCATCCTAGGGCCGGGTCGAACAGATACGCAGTATTTT
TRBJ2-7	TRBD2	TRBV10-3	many	CAISTSGGAYEQYF	TGTGCCATCAGCACTAGCGGGGGTGCCTACGAGCAGTACTTC
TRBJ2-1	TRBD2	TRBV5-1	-	CASSLYLAGRIDNEQFF	TGCGCCAGCAGCTTGTATCTAGCGGGGAGAATTGACAATGAGCAGTTCTTC
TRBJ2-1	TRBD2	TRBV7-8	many	CASSLALPGTRVLNEQFF	TGTGCCAGCAGCTTAGCCCTTCCCGGGACTAGAGTTCTCAATGAGCAGTTCTTC
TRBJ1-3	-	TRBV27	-	CASMGVGGNTIYF	TGTGCCAGCATGGGGGTCGGGGGAAACACCATATATTTT
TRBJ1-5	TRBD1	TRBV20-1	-	CSAAGTGGLSSNQPQHF	TGCAGTGCTGCCGGGACAGGGGGCTTATCAAGCAATCAGCCCCAGCATTTT
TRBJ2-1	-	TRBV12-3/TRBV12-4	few	CASSLPGPGYNEQFF	TGTGCCAGCAGTTTACCGGGTCCGGGATACAATGAGCAGTTCTTC
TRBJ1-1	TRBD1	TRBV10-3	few	CAIKGGAGTEAFF	TGTGCCATCAAAGGGGGCGCGGGAACTGAAGCTTTCTTT
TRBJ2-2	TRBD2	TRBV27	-	CASSPYLAVNTGELFF	TGTGCCAGCAGTCCATACCTAGCGGTAAACACCGGGGAGCTGTTTTTT
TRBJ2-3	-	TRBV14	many	CASSQHSADTQYF	TGTGCCAGCAGCCAACACTCTGCCGATACGCAGTATTTT
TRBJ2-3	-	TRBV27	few	CAGWVDTQYF	TGTGCCGGGTGGGTAGATACGCAGTATTTT
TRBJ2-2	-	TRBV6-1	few	CASSEAYISGELFF	TGTGCCAGCAGTGAAGCTTATATATCGGGGGAGCTGTTTTTT
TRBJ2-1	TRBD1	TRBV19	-	CASRSFGQGAPNEQFF	TGTGCCAGTAGGAGTTTTGGGCAGGGGGCACCCAATGAGCAGTTCTTC
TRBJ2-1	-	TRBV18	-	CASSPPGERNEQFF	TGTGCCAGCTCACCACCGGGGGAAAGGAATGAGCAGTTCTTC
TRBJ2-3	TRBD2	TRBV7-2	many	CASSSGLGTDTQYF	TGTGCCAGCAGCTCGGGACTAGGCACAGATACGCAGTATTTT
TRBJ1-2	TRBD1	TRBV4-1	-	CASSFTRDSDGYTF	TGCGCCAGCAGTTTCACCCGGGACAGCGATGGCTACACCTTC
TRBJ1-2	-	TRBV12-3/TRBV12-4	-	CASRPRGRELDGYTF	TGTGCCAGCAGACCGAGGGGACGGGAACTAGATGGCTACACCTTC
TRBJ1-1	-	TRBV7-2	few	CASSLNRVTEAFF	TGTGCCAGCAGCTTAAACAGGGTTACTGAAGCTTTCTTT
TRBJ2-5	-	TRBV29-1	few	CSASRGEETQYF	TGCAGCGCCTCACGGGGAGAAGAGACCCAGTACTTC
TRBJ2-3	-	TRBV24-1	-	CATSDRRGTQYF	TGTGCCACCAGTGATCGCAGGGGTACGCAGTATTTT
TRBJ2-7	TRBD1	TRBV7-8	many	CASSPGQGSAEQYF	TGTGCCAGCAGCCCCGGACAGGGAAGCGCCGAGCAGTACTTC
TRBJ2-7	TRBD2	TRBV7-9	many	CASSLFLSGGSYEQYF	TGTGCCAGCAGCTTATTTCTGAGCGGGGGATCCTACGAGCAGTACTTC
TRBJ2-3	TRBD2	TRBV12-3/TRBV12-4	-	CASSPGLARATDTQYF	TGTGCCAGCAGTCCTGGACTAGCGCGAGCAACAGATACGCAGTATTTT
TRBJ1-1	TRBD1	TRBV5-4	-	CASSFGQGRSNTEAYF	TGTGCCAGCAGCTTTGGACAGGGGAGGTCGAACACTGAAGCTTACTTT
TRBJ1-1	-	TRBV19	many	CASSRRESEAFF	TGTGCCAGTAGCCGAAGGGAATCTGAAGCTTTCTTT
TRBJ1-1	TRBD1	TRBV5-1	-	CACRQGAGTEAFF	TGCGCCTGCCGACAGGGGGCGGGTACTGAAGCTTTCTTT
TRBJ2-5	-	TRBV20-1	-	CSALSKEATQYF	TGCAGTGCGTTGTCGAAAGAAGCGACCCAGTACTTC
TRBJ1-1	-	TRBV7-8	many	CASSFSLSPGGTEAFF	TGTGCCAGCAGCTTTTCGTTGAGCCCGGGGGGGACTGAAGCTTTCTTT
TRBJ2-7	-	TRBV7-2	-	CASSLVSTHSYEQYF	TGTGCCAGCAGCTTAGTATCTACACACTCCTACGAGCAGTACTTC
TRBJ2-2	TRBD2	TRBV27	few	CASSKSSGSSAGELFF	TGTGCCAGCAGTAAATCTAGCGGGAGTTCGGCCGGGGAGCTGTTTTTT
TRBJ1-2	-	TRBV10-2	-	CASSEDRTREGYTF	TGCGCCAGCAGTGAGGACAGGACGAGGGAGGGCTACACCTTC
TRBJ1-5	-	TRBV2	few	CASKDEGPNSNQPQHF	TGTGCCAGCAAGGACGAGGGGCCGAATAGCAATCAGCCCCAGCATTTT
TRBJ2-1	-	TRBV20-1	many	CSARGYGAWEQFF	TGCAGTGCTAGAGGCTACGGGGCCTGGGAGCAGTTCTTC
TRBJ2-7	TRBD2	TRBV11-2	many	CASSESPGLTYEQYF	TGTGCCAGCAGCGAATCTCCGGGACTAACCTACGAGCAGTACTTC
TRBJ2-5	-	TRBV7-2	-	CASNRESRETQYF	TGTGCCAGCAACAGGGAATCTCGAGAGACCCAGTACTTC
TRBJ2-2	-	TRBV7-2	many	CASPAGTPPGELFF	TGTGCCAGCCCAGCAGGGACCCCCCCCGGGGAGCTGTTTTTT
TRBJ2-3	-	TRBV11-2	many	CASSLALYTDTQYF	TGTGCCAGCAGCTTAGCCCTTTACACAGATACGCAGTATTTT
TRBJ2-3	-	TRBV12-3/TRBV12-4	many	CASSSSRLAPGTDTQYF	TGTGCCAGCAGTTCGAGCCGACTTGCGCCGGGCACAGATACGCAGTATTTT
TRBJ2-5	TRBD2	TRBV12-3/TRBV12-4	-	CASSLVGLAGETQYF	TGTGCCAGCAGTTTGGTCGGACTAGCAGGCGAGACCCAGTACTTC
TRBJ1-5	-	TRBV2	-	CASKGTGEQPQHF	TGTGCCAGCAAGGGTACGGGGGAACAGCCCCAGCATTTT
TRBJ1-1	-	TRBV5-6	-	CASSFGSFTEAFF	TGTGCCAGCAGCTTTGGTAGTTTCACTGAAGCTTTCTTT
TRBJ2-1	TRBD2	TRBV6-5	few	CASSDPGLAGGGDEQFF	TGTGCCAGCAGCGACCCGGGACTAGCGGGAGGAGGAGATGAGCAGTTCTTC
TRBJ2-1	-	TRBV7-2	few	CASSPPGGTYNEQFF	TGTGCCAGCAGCCCCCCCGGCGGGACCTACAATGAGCAGTTCTTC
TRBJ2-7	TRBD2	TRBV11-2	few	CASSLGAGQYEQYF	TGTGCCAGCAGCTTAGGAGCGGGGCAATACGAGCAGTACTTC
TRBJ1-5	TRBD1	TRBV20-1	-	CSARTAGTGNQPQHF	TGCAGTGCTAGGACCGCCGGGACAGGGAATCAGCCCCAGCATTTT